The clone carrying this TCR beta chain occurred many times. Enrolled through a virtual design, the participants were between about 18 and 100 years of age and came from about two dozen US areas. Cohort placement rested on clinical history that participants reported themselves. Two negative PCRs, clearance, or symptom resolution had been documented for recovered Cohort 3 donors. How the authors handled the data: Counts of nucleated cells, estimated from reference gene primer amplification, were obtained. TCRdb's copy holds only in-frame clones and misses some; the assay was immunoSEQ multiplex PCR. That table is the source of V, J and clone size, and D and trimming were worked out from the DNA. The sample includes 250,000 or so clones, more than 70% seen only once; the top ten take approximately 2%. This CDR3 contains 15 residues. Germline CDR1 reads LNHNV; CDR2 reads YYDKDF (reference sequence). Trimming removed 4 bases at V and 6 bases at J, with 18 bases between.

This entry is derived from a study of blood T cell repertoires in COVID-19. The sequencing input was PBMCs or T cells enriched from blood (not recorded which). This TCR derives from a woman between 50 and 59 years old who had recovered from COVID-19. The chain joins TRBV15 to TRBJ1-2; D remains unclear. CDR3 DNA sequence: TGTGCCACCAGCAACGCCCCAAGTTTGGCGGATGGCTACACCTTC. Translating it yields CATSNAPSLADGYTF.